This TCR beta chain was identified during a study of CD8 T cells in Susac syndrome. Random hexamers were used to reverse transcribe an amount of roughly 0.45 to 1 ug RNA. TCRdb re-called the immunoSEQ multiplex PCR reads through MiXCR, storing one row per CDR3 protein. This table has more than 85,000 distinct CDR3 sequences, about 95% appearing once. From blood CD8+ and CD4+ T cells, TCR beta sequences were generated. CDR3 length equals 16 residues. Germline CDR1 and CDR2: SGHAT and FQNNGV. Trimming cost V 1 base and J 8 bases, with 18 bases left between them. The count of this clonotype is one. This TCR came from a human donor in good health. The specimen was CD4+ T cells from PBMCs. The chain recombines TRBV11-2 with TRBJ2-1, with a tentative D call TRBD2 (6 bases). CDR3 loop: CASSLGRKAGGDEQFF. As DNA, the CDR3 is TGTGCCAGCAGCTTAGGGCGAAAAGCGGGCGGGGATGAGCAGTTCTTC.